These T cell receptor beta chains were read from a single sample in a study of T cells in Graves' hyperthyroidism and ophthalmopathy. A single record per CDR3 protein comes from TCRdb applying MiXCR to the multiplex PCR reads. The sample lists 270,000 or so distinct CDR3 sequences, nearly 15% occurring once. Specimen: blood. These receptors originate from a woman between 50 and 59 years old with Graves' hyperthyroidism that later progressed to Graves' ophthalmopathy. CDR3s include the opening cysteine and the closing phenylalanine or tryptophan. Each record gives: J gene, CDR3 length, clone size, D gene, V gene, CDR3 protein, CDR3 DNA. The D gene is left open where the match is weak. Clone size is given for some rows only: seen once, a few or many times, or a class if the clone is expanded.

>TRBJ2-5|16|few|NA|TRBV7-9
CASSLGEGGQQETQYF
TGTGCCAGCAGCTTAGGAGAAGGGGGGCAACAAGAGACCCAGTACTTC
>TRBJ1-1|14|many|NA|TRBV6-5
CASSYPGGGTEAFF
TGTGCCAGCAGTTACCCTGGCGGGGGAACTGAAGCTTTCTTT
>TRBJ1-2|14|NA|TRBD1|TRBV12-3/TRBV12-4
CASLGTVNNYGYTF
TGTGCCAGCCTTGGGACAGTTAATAACTATGGCTACACCTTC
>TRBJ2-5|13|many|NA|TRBV27
CASSLQGRETQYF
TGTGCCAGCAGTTTGCAGGGGAGGGAGACCCAGTACTTC
>TRBJ1-1|16|NA|NA|TRBV28
CASSLNPGASNTEAFF
TGTGCCAGCAGTTTAAACCCAGGGGCATCGAACACTGAAGCTTTCTTT
>TRBJ1-1|15|many|NA|TRBV15
CATSREPRWNTEAFF
TGTGCCACCAGCAGAGAACCCCGTTGGAACACTGAAGCTTTCTTT
>TRBJ1-2|12|few|NA|TRBV29-1
CSGGQRNYGYTF
TGCAGCGGCGGACAGAGGAACTATGGCTACACCTTC
>TRBJ1-1|13|many|NA|TRBV3-1
CASSQVSGTEAFF
TGTGCCAGCAGCCAAGTATCTGGGACTGAAGCTTTCTTT
>TRBJ2-1|16|NA|NA|TRBV20-1
CSARDLLPLAYNEQFF
TGCAGTGCTAGAGATTTGCTACCCCTGGCCTACAATGAGCAGTTCTTC
>TRBJ2-2|14|few|NA|TRBV5-1
CASSFTGDTGELFF
TGCGCCAGCAGCTTTACCGGGGACACCGGGGAGCTGTTTTTT
>TRBJ1-5|14|many|TRBD1|TRBV20-1
CSAPRDREGQPQHF
TGCAGTGCTCCCCGGGACAGGGAGGGCCAGCCCCAGCATTTT
>TRBJ2-1|13|NA|NA|TRBV7-9
CASSRDTYNEQFF
TGTGCCAGCAGCCGAGACACTTACAATGAGCAGTTCTTC
>TRBJ2-7|13|NA|NA|TRBV5-1
CASSPQNRYEQYF
TGCGCCAGCAGCCCCCAAAACAGGTACGAGCAGTACTTC
>TRBJ1-2|14|many|TRBD1|TRBV7-2
CASSSLLQGGGYTF
TGTGCCAGCAGCTCCCTTCTACAGGGGGGCGGCTACACCTTC
>TRBJ1-3|16|many|NA|TRBV28
CASSLPRGAAGNTIYF
TGTGCCAGCAGTTTACCTAGGGGCGCGGCGGGAAACACCATATATTTT
>TRBJ2-1|16|NA|TRBD2|TRBV18
CASSREGLASYNEQFF
TGTGCCAGCTCGCGCGAGGGACTAGCCTCCTACAATGAGCAGTTCTTC
>TRBJ1-1|15|few|NA|TRBV7-9
CASSLEPAMNTEAFF
TGTGCCAGCAGCTTAGAACCGGCGATGAACACTGAAGCTTTCTTT
>TRBJ1-2|14|many|TRBD1|TRBV27
CASRSWDSDYGYTF
TGTGCCAGCAGGTCCTGGGACAGTGACTATGGCTACACCTTC
>TRBJ2-1|15|many|NA|TRBV24-1
CATSDFAFGDNEQFF
TGTGCCACCAGTGATTTCGCGTTCGGGGACAATGAGCAGTTCTTC
>TRBJ1-2|13|many|NA|TRBV6-1
CASSEESLQGYTF
TGTGCCAGCAGTGAGGAAAGCCTGCAGGGCTACACCTTC
>TRBJ2-3|15|NA|TRBD2|TRBV12-3/TRBV12-4
CASSRTRPSTDTQYF
TGTGCCAGCAGCCGGACTAGGCCTAGCACAGATACGCAGTATTTT
>TRBJ2-7|15|many|NA|TRBV7-8
CASSLDSETLYEQYF
TGTGCCAGCAGCTTGGACAGCGAAACTCTCTACGAGCAGTACTTC
>TRBJ2-7|14|many|NA|TRBV30
CAWSRDTSTYEQYF
TGTGCCTGGAGCCGGGACACCTCGACCTACGAGCAGTACTTC
>TRBJ1-2|16|NA|NA|TRBV12-3/TRBV12-4
CASSLALAEGAGGYTF
TGTGCCAGCAGTTTAGCGCTCGCCGAAGGGGCGGGGGGCTACACCTTC
>TRBJ1-5|15|many|TRBD1|TRBV12-3/TRBV12-4
CASSPDRPRNQPQHF
TGTGCCAGCAGTCCGGACAGGCCTCGCAATCAGCCCCAGCATTTT
>TRBJ2-2|14|many|NA|TRBV28
CASSLVGHTGELFF
TGTGCCAGCAGTTTGGTAGGCCACACCGGGGAGCTGTTTTTT
>TRBJ1-2|11|many|NA|TRBV28
CATSSSGGYTF
TGTGCCACCTCATCCTCTGGTGGCTACACCTTC
>TRBJ2-7|15|many|TRBD1|TRBV10-1
CASSDLRDRGYEQYF
TGCGCCAGCAGCGATTTACGGGACAGGGGGTACGAGCAGTACTTC
>TRBJ2-2|16|many|NA|TRBV29-1
CSVEEEGKLGTGELFF
TGCAGCGTTGAAGAGGAGGGGAAGCTCGGCACCGGGGAGCTGTTTTTT
>TRBJ1-2|15|few|NA|TRBV19
CASSEGRLGNYGYTF
TGTGCCAGTAGTGAGGGACGTCTGGGTAACTATGGCTACACCTTC
>TRBJ1-5|15|NA|NA|TRBV9
CASSVAPGEGQPQHF
TGTGCCAGCAGCGTAGCTCCGGGGGAGGGTCAGCCCCAGCATTTT
>TRBJ2-6|16|NA|NA|TRBV5-4
CASSQPSRAGANVLTF
TGTGCCAGCAGCCAACCGAGCCGGGCTGGGGCCAACGTCCTGACTTTC
>TRBJ1-5|16|many|NA|TRBV18
CASSPPAGGGNQPQHF
TGTGCCAGCTCACCACCTGCGGGGGGTGGCAATCAGCCCCAGCATTTT
>TRBJ2-2|16|NA|NA|TRBV6-1
CASSTRGGRGFEELFF
TGTGCCAGCAGTACCCGGGGAGGACGCGGGTTTGAGGAGCTGTTTTTT
>TRBJ2-7|14|many|TRBD1|TRBV7-2
CASSLEAGGYEQYF
TGTGCCAGCAGCTTAGAAGCAGGGGGATACGAGCAGTACTTC
>TRBJ2-1|13|many|NA|TRBV12-3/TRBV12-4
CASSLTQRNEQFF
TGTGCCAGCAGTTTAACCCAGCGAAATGAGCAGTTCTTC
>TRBJ2-2|14|NA|NA|TRBV6-1
CASTRLANTGELFF
TGTGCCAGCACTAGACTAGCGAACACCGGGGAGCTGTTTTTT
>TRBJ1-3|15|many|NA|TRBV28
CASSTQELSGNTIYF
TGTGCCAGCAGCACCCAAGAACTCTCTGGAAACACCATATATTTT
>TRBJ2-5|17|many|TRBD2|TRBV7-8
CASSFRLAGGTGETQYF
TGTGCCAGCAGCTTTCGTCTAGCGGGAGGGACCGGGGAGACCCAGTACTTC
>TRBJ2-7|13|many|NA|TRBV20-1
CSARDASHDEQYF
TGCAGTGCTAGAGATGCTAGCCACGACGAGCAGTACTTC
>TRBJ2-5|12|few|NA|TRBV18
CASFPTAGTQYF
TGTGCCAGCTTCCCCACGGCTGGGACCCAGTACTTC
>TRBJ2-1|13|few|NA|TRBV27
CASSSTGRYEQFF
TGTGCCAGCAGTTCTACGGGAAGGTATGAGCAGTTCTTC
>TRBJ1-6|16|few|NA|TRBV5-5
CASSLEAGRANSPLHF
TGTGCCAGCAGCTTGGAGGCGGGCAGGGCGAATTCACCCCTCCACTTT
>TRBJ2-7|14|few|TRBD2|TRBV7-2
CASSASGRLYEQYF
TGTGCCAGCAGCGCTAGCGGGAGGCTCTACGAGCAGTACTTC
>TRBJ2-1|17|many|TRBD2|TRBV20-1
CSAPLGGSGASYNEQFF
TGCAGTGCTCCATTGGGGGGAAGCGGGGCCTCCTACAATGAGCAGTTCTTC
>TRBJ1-5|16|few|TRBD1|TRBV20-1
CSATRTGVIGNQPQHF
TGCAGTGCTACCCGGACAGGGGTGATTGGCAATCAGCCCCAGCATTTT
>TRBJ1-2|15|many|TRBD1|TRBV5-1
CASSPTGGAVYGYTF
TGCGCCAGCAGCCCGACAGGGGGCGCCGTCTATGGCTACACCTTC
>TRBJ1-2|13|many|NA|TRBV29-1
CSVEQGPNYGYTF
TGCAGCGTTGAACAGGGGCCGAACTATGGCTACACCTTC
>TRBJ1-1|15|many|TRBD1|TRBV28
CASSLGTGGVTEAFF
TGTGCCAGCAGTTTGGGTACAGGGGGCGTAACTGAAGCTTTCTTT
>TRBJ1-1|13|many|NA|TRBV27
CASRSRGHTEAFF
TGTGCCAGCCGATCCCGGGGCCACACTGAAGCTTTCTTT
>TRBJ1-5|14|many|NA|TRBV20-1
CSARRGPSNQPQHF
TGCAGTGCTAGACGAGGGCCGAGCAATCAGCCCCAGCATTTT
>TRBJ2-2|13|many|TRBD2|TRBV29-1
CSVGGTSTGELFF
TGCAGCGTTGGCGGGACTAGCACCGGGGAGCTGTTTTTT
>TRBJ2-7|13|many|NA|TRBV10-3
CAISGSTGYEQYF
TGTGCCATCAGTGGGTCAACTGGCTACGAGCAGTACTTC